Presented here are 7 T cell receptor beta chains from one specimen sequenced in a study of beta chain features in type 1 diabetes. The sequenced template was cDNA made from the entire isolated RNA. Clones were read by immunoSEQ multiplex PCR, and TCRdb kept only the in-frame ones, dropping some. The sample holds 35,000 to 50,000 clones, 50% seen once. The sequenced sample consisted of stem cell memory CD4+ T cells from blood. These receptors were collected from a woman in her thirties in good health.

This clone was counted only a few times. This chain links TRBV18 with TRBJ2-1, with D unclear. V was cut by 3 bases and J by 4 bases, with 7 bases left in between. This CDR3 is 13 amino acids long. The V gene's germline CDR1 is KGHSH and CDR2 LQKENI. CDR3 protein: CASSPNGYNEQFF. CDR3 in DNA: TGTGCCAGCTCACCTAACGGTTACAATGAGCAGTTCTTC.

This chain uses TRBV7-2 with TRBJ2-4; 9 bases agree with TRBD1. The CDR3 covers 14 residues. V shed 4 bases and J 5 bases; nucleotides not matched to a gene: 3. Germline V gives CDR1 SGHTA, CDR2 FQGNSA. This chain's CDR3 is CASSSGQGQNIQYF. CDR3 nucleotide sequence: TGTGCCAGCAGCTCCGGACAGGGGCAAAACATTCAGTACTTC. Drawing the rest from reference TRBV7-2 and TRBJ2-4, the complete variable domain is GAGVSQSPSNKVTEKGKDVELRCDPISGHTALYWYRQSLGQGLEFLIYFQGNSAPDKSGLPSDRFSAERTGGSVSTLTIQRTQQEDSAVYLCASSSGQGQNIQYFGAGTRLSVL.

The gene calls are TRBV18 and TRBJ2-7; 7 nucleotides line up with TRBD2. The CDR3 contains 15 residues. After removal of 3 bases from V and 1 base from J, the junction contained 6 bases not matched to a gene. Germline V lookup: CDR1 KGHSH, CDR2 LQKENI. The CDR3 spells CASSPGAGSSYEQYF. The CDR3, as DNA: TGTGCCAGCTCACCGGGAGCGGGATCTTCCTACGAGCAGTACTTC.

The chain has TRBV18 and TRBJ2-7; TRBD2 aligns across 8 bases. The length of the CDR3 is 14 residues. Germline V CDR1 and CDR2: KGHSH, LQKENI. V dropped 6 bases and J dropped 3; count of bases not matched to a gene: 7. CDR3 in DNA: TGTGCCAGCTCCCCCACGGGAGGGTTCTACGAGCAGTACTTC. The encoded protein is CASSPTGGFYEQYF.

The chain uses TRBV7-9 and TRBJ2-1; TRBD2 agrees at 10 bases. The CDR3 is 14 amino acids. V was pared by 3 bases and J by 9 bases, with 5 bases of the junction left unmatched. CDR1 is SEHNR and CDR2 is FQNEAQ in the germline V gene (reference sequence). The CDR3 nucleotides read TGTGCCAGCAGCTTGAAGCGGGAGGGCCGTGAGCAGTTCTTC. Translated: CASSLKREGREQFF.

This sequence joins TRBV7-9 and TRBJ2-5; 8 bases are shared with TRBD1. Near its end, the DNA agrees better with TRBJ2-7, so the J call may be wrong. The V gene's germline CDR1 is SEHNR and CDR2 FQNEAQ (reference sequence). The CDR3 length is 14 residues. CDR3 nucleotides: TGTGCCAGCAGAAAGCCTCAGGGGGCGTTCGAGCAGTACTTC. Translation: CASRKPQGAFEQYF.

J is TRBJ1-5 and V is TRBV5-6; the match to TRBD1 covers 10 bases. This CDR3 is 16 amino acids long. CDR1 and CDR2 (germline): SGHDT, YYEEEE. Trimming took 4 bases from V and 1 from J; bases not matched to a gene: 5. The CDR3 sequence: CASSRWTGGSNQPQHF. In DNA form, the CDR3 reads TGTGCCAGCAGCAGATGGACAGGGGGGAGCAATCAGCCCCAGCATTTT.